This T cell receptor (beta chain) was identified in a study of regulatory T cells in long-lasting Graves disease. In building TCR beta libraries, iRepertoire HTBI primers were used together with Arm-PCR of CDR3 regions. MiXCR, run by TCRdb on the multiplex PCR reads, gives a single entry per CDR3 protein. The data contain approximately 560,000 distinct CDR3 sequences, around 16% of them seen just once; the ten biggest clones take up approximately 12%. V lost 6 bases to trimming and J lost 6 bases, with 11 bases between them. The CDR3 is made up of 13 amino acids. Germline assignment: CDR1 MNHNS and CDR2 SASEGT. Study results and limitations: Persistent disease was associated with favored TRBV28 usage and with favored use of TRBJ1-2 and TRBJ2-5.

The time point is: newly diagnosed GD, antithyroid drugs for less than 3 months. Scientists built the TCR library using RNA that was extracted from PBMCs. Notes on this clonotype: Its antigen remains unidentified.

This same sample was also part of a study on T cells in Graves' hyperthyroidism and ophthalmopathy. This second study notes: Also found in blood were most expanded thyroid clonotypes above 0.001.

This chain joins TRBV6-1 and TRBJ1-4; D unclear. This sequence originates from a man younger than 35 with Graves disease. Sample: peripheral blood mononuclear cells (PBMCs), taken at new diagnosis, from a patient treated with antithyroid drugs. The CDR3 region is CASRLSRHEKLFF. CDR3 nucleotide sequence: TGTGCCAGCAGATTATCGAGGCATGAAAAACTGTTTTTT.